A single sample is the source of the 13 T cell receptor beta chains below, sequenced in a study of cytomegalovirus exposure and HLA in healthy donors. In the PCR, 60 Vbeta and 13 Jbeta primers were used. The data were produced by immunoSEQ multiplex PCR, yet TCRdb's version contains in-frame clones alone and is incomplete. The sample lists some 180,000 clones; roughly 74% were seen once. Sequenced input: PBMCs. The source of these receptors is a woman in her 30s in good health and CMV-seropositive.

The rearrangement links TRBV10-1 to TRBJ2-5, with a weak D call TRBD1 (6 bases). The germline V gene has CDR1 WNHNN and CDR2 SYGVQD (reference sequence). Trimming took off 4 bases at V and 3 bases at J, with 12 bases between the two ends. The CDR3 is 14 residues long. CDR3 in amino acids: CASSGGTYEETQYF. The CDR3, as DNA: TGCGCCAGCAGTGGAGGGACATACGAAGAGACCCAGTACTTC.

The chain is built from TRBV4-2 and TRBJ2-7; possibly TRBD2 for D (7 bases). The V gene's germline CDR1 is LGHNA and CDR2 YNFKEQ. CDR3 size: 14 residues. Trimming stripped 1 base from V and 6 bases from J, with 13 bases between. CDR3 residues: CASSQGQRGGEQYF. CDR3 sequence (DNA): TGTGCCAGCAGCCAAGGCCAAAGGGGGGGCGAGCAGTACTTC.

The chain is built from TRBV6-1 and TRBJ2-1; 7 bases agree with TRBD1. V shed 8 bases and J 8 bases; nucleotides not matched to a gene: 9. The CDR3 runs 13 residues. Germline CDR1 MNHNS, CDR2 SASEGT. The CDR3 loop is CASLLRDSYEQFF. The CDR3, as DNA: TGTGCCAGCCTTCTCCGGGACAGCTATGAGCAGTTCTTC.

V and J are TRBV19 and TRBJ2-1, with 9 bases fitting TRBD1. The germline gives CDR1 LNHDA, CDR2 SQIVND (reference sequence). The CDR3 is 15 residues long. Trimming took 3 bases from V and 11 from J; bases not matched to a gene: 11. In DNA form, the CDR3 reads TGTGCCAGTAGTATCGCCGGGACAGGGATTCCCCAGCAGTTCTTC. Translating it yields CASSIAGTGIPQQFF.

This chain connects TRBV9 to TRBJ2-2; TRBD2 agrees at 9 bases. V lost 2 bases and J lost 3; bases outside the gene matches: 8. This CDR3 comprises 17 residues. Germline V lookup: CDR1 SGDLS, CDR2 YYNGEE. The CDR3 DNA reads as TGTGCCAGCAGCGTGGGTATTAGCGGGAGAGACACCGGGGAGCTGTTTTTT. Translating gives CASSVGISGRDTGELFF.

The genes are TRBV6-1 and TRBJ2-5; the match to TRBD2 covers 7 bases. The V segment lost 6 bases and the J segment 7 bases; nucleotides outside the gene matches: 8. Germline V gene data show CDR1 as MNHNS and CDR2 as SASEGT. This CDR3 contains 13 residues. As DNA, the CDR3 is TGTGCCAGCAGCGAGCGGGATGGGGTGACCCAGTACTTC. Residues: CASSERDGVTQYF.

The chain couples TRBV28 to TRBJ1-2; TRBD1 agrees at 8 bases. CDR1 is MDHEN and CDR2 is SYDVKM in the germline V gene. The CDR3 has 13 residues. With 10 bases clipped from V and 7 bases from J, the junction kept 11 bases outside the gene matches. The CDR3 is CATRDSGGGGYTF. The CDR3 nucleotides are TGTGCCACCCGTGACTCAGGGGGCGGTGGCTACACCTTC.

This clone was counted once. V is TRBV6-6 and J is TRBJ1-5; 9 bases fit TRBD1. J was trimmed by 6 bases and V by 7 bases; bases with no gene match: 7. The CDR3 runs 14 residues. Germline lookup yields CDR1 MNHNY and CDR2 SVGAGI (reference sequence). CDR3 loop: CASTSGQGIQPQHF. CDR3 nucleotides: TGTGCCAGCACATCCGGACAGGGGATTCAGCCCCAGCATTTT.

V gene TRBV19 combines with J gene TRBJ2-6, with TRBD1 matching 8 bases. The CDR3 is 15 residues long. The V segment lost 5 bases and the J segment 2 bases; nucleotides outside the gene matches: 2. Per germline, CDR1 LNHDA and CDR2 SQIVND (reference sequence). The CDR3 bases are TGTGCCAGTAGTGCGACAGGGGCTGGGGCCAACGTCCTGACTTTC. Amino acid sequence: CASSATGAGANVLTF. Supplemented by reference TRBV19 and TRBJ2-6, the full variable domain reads DGGITQSPKYLFRKEGQNVTLSCEQNLNHDAMYWYRQDPGQGLRLIYYSQIVNDFQKGDIAEGYSVSREKKESFPLTVTSAQKNPTAFYLCASSATGAGANVLTFGAGSRLTVL.

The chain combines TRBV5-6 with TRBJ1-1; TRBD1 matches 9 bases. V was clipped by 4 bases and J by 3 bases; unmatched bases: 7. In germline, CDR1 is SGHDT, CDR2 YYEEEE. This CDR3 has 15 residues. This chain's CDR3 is CASSEYRGPDTEAFF. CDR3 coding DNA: TGTGCCAGCAGCGAGTACAGGGGGCCGGACACTGAAGCTTTCTTT.

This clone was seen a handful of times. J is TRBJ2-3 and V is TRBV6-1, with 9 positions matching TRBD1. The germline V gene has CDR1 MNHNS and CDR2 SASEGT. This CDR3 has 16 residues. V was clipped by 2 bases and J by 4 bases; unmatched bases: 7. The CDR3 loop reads CASSESVGTGSDTQYF. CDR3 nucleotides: TGTGCCAGCAGTGAATCAGTCGGGACAGGGTCAGATACGCAGTATTTT.

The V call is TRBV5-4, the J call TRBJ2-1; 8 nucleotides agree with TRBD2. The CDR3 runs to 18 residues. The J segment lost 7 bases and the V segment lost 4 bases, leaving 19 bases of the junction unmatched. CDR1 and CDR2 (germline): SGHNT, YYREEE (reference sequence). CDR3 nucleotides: TGTGCCAGCAGCGGCAGATCTAGCGGGCCTTATGCTGGGAATGAGCAGTTCTTC. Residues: CASSGRSSGPYAGNEQFF. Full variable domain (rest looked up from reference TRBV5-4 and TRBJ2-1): ETGVTQSPTHLIKTRGQQVTLRCSSQSGHNTVSWYQQALGQGPQFIFQYYREEENGRGNFPPRFSGLQFPNYSSELNVNALELDDSALYLCASSGRSSGPYAGNEQFFGPGTRLTVL.

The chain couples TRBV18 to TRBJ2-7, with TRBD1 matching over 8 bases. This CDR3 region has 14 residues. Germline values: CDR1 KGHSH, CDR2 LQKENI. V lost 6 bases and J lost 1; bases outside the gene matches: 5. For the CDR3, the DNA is TGTGCCAGCTCGGGGCAGGGGGCTTCCTACGAGCAGTACTTC. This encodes CASSGQGASYEQYF.